What follows describes a single T cell receptor (beta chain). Its recognized antigen is unknown. HCMV serostatus was determined by detecting HCMV-specific IgG in serum with a commercial ELISA kit. Peripheral blood mononuclear cells were isolated from blood by Ficoll density gradient centrifugation. The CDR3 has 12 amino acids, counting the end cysteine and phenylalanine. The record lacks a DNA sequence. The germline V gene (reference sequence) provides CDR1 LNHDA and CDR2 SQIVND. The sample originates from a study of T cells expressing NK-cell markers (TCRdb year 2020). Study-wide context: In sorted CD3+CD56+NKG2C+, CD3+CD56+NKG2C- and CD3+CD56-NKG2C+ T-cell subsets from several donors, TCR beta-chain repertoires were profiled. Sequencing of the libraries produced 2 x 150 bp reads on Illumina HiSeq 2000/2500, MiSeq or NextSeq. The study sequenced eight donors, all healthy volunteers chosen at random: three men and five women. Among the eight sequenced donors, only one was HCMV-seronegative, while the other seven were HCMV-seropositive.

Points the paper makes about the study in general: In over 5 donors, the dominant CD3+CD56+NKG2C+ clonotypes were among the top 10 CD8+ clonotypes and accounted for about 1.0-7.5% of CD8+ T cells. Those dominant clonotypes were again the most abundant among CD3+CD56-NKG2C+ cells in several donors, at roughly 25-60.1%. Whether the expanded NKG2C-expressing T cell clones were specific for HCMV antigens remained unclear.

These reads were obtained on an Illumina HiSeq 2000. 5'RACE template switching, by which a universal primer site and unique molecular identifiers were added, was used to make TCR beta cDNA libraries. Synthesis of cDNA was primed from the TCR beta constant segment and was followed by two consecutive PCR amplification steps. The authors' pipeline ran thus. MIGEC was used to demultiplex reads and group the reads by UMI, and MiTCR was used to assemble and quantify clonotypes. To exclude erroneous sequences, any TCR cDNA sequence not supported by at least two reads was discarded. The tcR package was used for downstream repertoire analysis, with clonotypes matched between fractions based on CDR3 nucleotide sequence plus V segment. VDJmatch was used to annotate antigen specificity against VDJdb, with one amino acid substitution allowed in CDR3. After reprocessing by TCRdb, each CDR3 protein sequence is one entry, and no DNA is given. The authors' filters were not applied to this entry. This sample's table carries some 340,000 distinct CDR3 sequences. The top ten hold roughly 5.4% of the sample.

The rearrangement combines TRBV19 with TRBJ2-7. The clonotype was recovered from a man aged 18 to 70 in good health. Sample: blood T cells: a sorted CD56 or NKG2C T cell subset, CD4+ or CD8+ T cells, or bulk PBMC T cells (not recorded which). This receptor carries the CDR3 CASSNSVYEQYF. Joined to the reference TRBV19 and TRBJ2-7 proteins, this CDR3 gives the full variable domain: DGGITQSPKYLFRKEGQNVTLSCEQNLNHDAMYWYRQDPGQGLRLIYYSQIVNDFQKGDIAEGYSVSREKKESFPLTVTSAQKNPTAFYLCASSNSVYEQYFGPGTRLTVT.